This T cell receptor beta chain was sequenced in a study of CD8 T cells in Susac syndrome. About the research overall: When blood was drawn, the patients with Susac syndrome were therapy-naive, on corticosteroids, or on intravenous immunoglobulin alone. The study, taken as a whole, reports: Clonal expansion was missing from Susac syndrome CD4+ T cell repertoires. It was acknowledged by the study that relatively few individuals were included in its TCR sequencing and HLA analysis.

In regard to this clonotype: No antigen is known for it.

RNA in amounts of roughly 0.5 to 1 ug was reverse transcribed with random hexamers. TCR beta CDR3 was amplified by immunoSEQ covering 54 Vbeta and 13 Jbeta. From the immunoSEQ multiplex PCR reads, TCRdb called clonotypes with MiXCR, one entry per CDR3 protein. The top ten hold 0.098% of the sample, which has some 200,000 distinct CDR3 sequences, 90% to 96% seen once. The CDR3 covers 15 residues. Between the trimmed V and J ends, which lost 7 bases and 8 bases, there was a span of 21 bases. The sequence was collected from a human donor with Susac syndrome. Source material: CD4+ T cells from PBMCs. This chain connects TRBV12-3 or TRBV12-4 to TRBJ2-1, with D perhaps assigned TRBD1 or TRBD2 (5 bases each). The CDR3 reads CASNPTGRVPDEQFF. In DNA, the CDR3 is TGTGCCAGCAACCCTACGGGACGAGTTCCGGATGAGCAGTTCTTC.